The rows below give T cell receptor beta chains drawn from one sample of a study of T cells expressing NK-cell markers. One entry per CDR3 protein, without DNA, is what TCRdb gives after re-calling the 5' RACE reads. The data include roughly 300,000 distinct CDR3 sequences; the top ten clones carry 4% to 5%. The sequencing sample was made of blood T cells: a sorted CD56 or NKG2C T cell subset, CD4+ or CD8+ T cells, or bulk PBMC T cells (not recorded which). The receptors derive from a woman between 18 and 69 years old in good health. CDR3s include the opening cysteine and the closing phenylalanine or tryptophan.

J: TRBJ2-3
V: TRBV12-3/TRBV12-4
CDR3: CASRTEGHTDTQYF

J: TRBJ2-3
V: TRBV6-5
CDR3: CASSYSGSDTDTQYF

J: TRBJ2-1
V: TRBV9
CDR3: CASSVGIWGGNEQFF

J: TRBJ2-3
V: TRBV20-1
CDR3: CSAGGNSDTQYF

J: TRBJ1-1
V: TRBV19
CDR3: CATHRSRGGEAFF

J: TRBJ2-3
V: TRBV12-3/TRBV12-4
CDR3: CASSLVHTDTQYF

J: TRBJ1-2
V: TRBV4-2
CDR3: CASSKDRTENYGYTF

J: TRBJ2-1
V: TRBV20-1
CDR3: CSVLSGRRSYNEQFF

J: TRBJ1-2
V: TRBV6-5
CDR3: CASSLDSRVSGYTF

J: TRBJ2-5
V: TRBV12-3/TRBV12-4
CDR3: CASSLRGGETQYF

J: TRBJ1-6
V: TRBV4-3
CDR3: CASSQAGGGLSPLHF

J: TRBJ1-6
V: TRBV20-1
CDR3: CSATWGSSYNSPLHF

J: TRBJ2-1
V: TRBV20-1
CDR3: CSARDWGGAGNEQFF

J: TRBJ2-2
V: TRBV7-3
CDR3: CASSARGQGTTGELFF

J: TRBJ1-4
V: TRBV12-3/TRBV12-4
CDR3: CASSYRVGGTEKLFF

J: TRBJ2-2
V: TRBV7-3
CDR3: CASSLRPGSNTGELFF

J: TRBJ1-1
V: TRBV10-3
CDR3: CAINQGNTEAFF

J: TRBJ2-5
V: TRBV7-2
CDR3: CASSLRFTQETQYF

J: TRBJ2-7
V: TRBV5-8
CDR3: CASSQSGRGTSDKQYF

J: TRBJ2-6
V: TRBV7-2
CDR3: CASSLRGKTSGANVLTF

J: TRBJ1-2
V: TRBV7-2
CDR3: CASSIDRDYGYTF

J: TRBJ1-1
V: TRBV9
CDR3: CASSVVGAEAFF

J: TRBJ1-1
V: TRBV18
CDR3: CASSPLAGDTEAFF

J: TRBJ1-4
V: TRBV6-6
CDR3: CASSYLIDEKLFF

J: TRBJ2-3
V: TRBV7-9
CDR3: CASSLVQVTQYF

J: TRBJ1-1
V: TRBV6-1
CDR3: CASSASRGRATTEAFF

J: TRBJ1-5
V: TRBV12-3/TRBV12-4
CDR3: CASSLTRNQPQHF

J: TRBJ2-7
V: TRBV27
CDR3: CASSLGPDYEQYF

J: TRBJ2-3
V: TRBV4-3
CDR3: CASSHLSGLAGSTDTQYF

J: TRBJ2-3
V: TRBV6-1
CDR3: CASRRRTGGGTDTQYF

J: TRBJ2-3
V: TRBV7-8
CDR3: CASSYNRGGIDTQYF

J: TRBJ2-2
V: TRBV20-1
CDR3: CSARVPAGGSTGELFF

J: TRBJ2-5
V: TRBV15
CDR3: CATSVVRKTQYF

J: TRBJ2-1
V: TRBV19
CDR3: CATSGGTSGRNEQFF

J: TRBJ2-3
V: TRBV20-1
CDR3: CSARDRGAPWDTQYF

J: TRBJ2-7
V: TRBV7-2
CDR3: CASSLLDRARSYEQYF

J: TRBJ2-7
V: TRBV7-2
CDR3: CASRSGQPYEQYF

J: TRBJ2-3
V: TRBV5-1
CDR3: CASSLDFPSTQYF

J: TRBJ2-3
V: TRBV7-2
CDR3: CASTLGFTDTQYF

J: TRBJ1-3
V: TRBV4-2
CDR3: CASSHRRDTGNTIYF

J: TRBJ2-4
V: TRBV20-1
CDR3: CSGSLTGDLNIQYF

J: TRBJ2-3
V: TRBV9
CDR3: CASSAIAGGQDTQYF

J: TRBJ2-1
V: TRBV6-5
CDR3: CASSYVASSYNEQFF

J: TRBJ2-7
V: TRBV5-1
CDR3: CASSREGSYEQYF

J: TRBJ2-5
V: TRBV6-1
CDR3: CASSQTRGGETQYF

J: TRBJ1-4
V: TRBV20-1
CDR3: CSARTGLLGTNEKLFF